This entry lists 23 T cell receptor beta chains sequenced from one sample in a study of blood T cell repertoires in COVID-19. TCRdb's table, derived via immunoSEQ multiplex PCR, lists solely in-frame clones and lacks some. The sample consists of hundreds of thousands of clones, more than 80% of them appearing once. Sequencing was done on a sample of PBMCs or T cells enriched from blood (not recorded which). The receptors originated from a man aged 18 to 29 who had recovered from COVID-19.

V and J are TRBV27 and TRBJ1-5; D call uncertain. The CDR3 consists of 16 residues. V was clipped by 5 bases and J by 0 bases, with 14 bases between them. From germline, CDR1 is MNHEY and CDR2 SMNVEV (reference sequence). The CDR3: CASSSLQGASNQPQHF. DNA for the CDR3: TGTGCCAGCAGTAGCCTCCAAGGAGCTAGCAATCAGCCCCAGCATTTT.

The V call is TRBV6-1, the J call TRBJ1-6; no clear D gene. The CDR3 loop spans 16 amino acids. Germline CDR1 is MNHNS and CDR2 is SASEGT. The V end lost 4 bases, the J end lost 0 bases, and 10 bases lay between the germline ends. CDR3 sequence: CASSGKGGSYNSPLHF. In nucleotides, the CDR3 is TGTGCCAGCAGTGGAAAGGGAGGCTCCTATAATTCACCCCTCCACTTT.

V gene TRBV18 combines with J gene TRBJ2-1; tentatively, D is TRBD2 (5 bases). Germline assignment: CDR1 KGHSH and CDR2 LQKENI. The CDR3 loop spans 14 amino acids. With 3 bases removed from V and 8 bases from J, the gap between germline ends came to 14 bases. CDR3 sequence (DNA): TGTGCCAGCTCACCCGGGAAAGAGGTACATGAGCAGTTCTTC. Amino acids: CASSPGKEVHEQFF.

V gene TRBV3-1 (or the pseudogene TRBV3-2) combines with J gene TRBJ2-2; weak D call: TRBD2 (6 bases). Trimming took off 3 bases at V and 6 bases at J, with 14 bases between the two ends. The CDR3 sequence is 15 residues long. Germline CDR1 is LGHDT and CDR2 is YNNKEL (reference sequence). The CDR3 is CASSQKSGLAGELFF. The CDR3 DNA sequence: TGTGCCAGCAGCCAGAAGAGCGGGCTAGCCGGGGAGCTGTTTTTT.

The J gene is TRBJ2-3, the V gene TRBV10-3; D is perhaps TRBD2 (6 bases). Germline assignment: CDR1 ENHRY and CDR2 SYGVKD. Trimming cost V 0 bases and J 0 bases, with 7 bases left between them. CDR3 length: 15 residues. CDR3 nucleotide sequence: TGTGCCATCAGTGAGTCCAGCGGGAGCACAGATACGCAGTATTTT. Translation: CAISESSGSTDTQYF.

The chain recombines TRBV18 with TRBJ2-3, with D hard to call. Germline V gene sequence: CDR1 KGHSH, CDR2 LQKENI. Trimming shortened V by 1 base and J by 5 bases, and 7 bases separated the two germline ends. The CDR3 length is 13 residues. The CDR3 DNA sequence: TGTGCCAGCTCACCACTGGTTAGAGATACGCAGTATTTT. Its protein product is CASSPLVRDTQYF.

The chain uses TRBV28 and TRBJ1-4, with D hard to call. The CDR3 has 12 amino acids. V lost 3 bases, J lost 8 bases, and 7 bases lay in between. Germline V gene lookup returns CDR1 MDHEN and CDR2 SYDVKM. CDR3 residues: CASSFRGEKLFF. The CDR3 DNA follows: TGTGCCAGCAGTTTCAGAGGCGAAAAACTGTTTTTT.

V usage is TRBV24-1 and J usage is TRBJ2-2; D is undetermined. Germline values: CDR1 KGHDR, CDR2 SFDVKD. The CDR3 is made up of 16 amino acids. The germline V and J ends were trimmed by 5 bases and 3 bases, with 15 bases remaining between them. In DNA form, the CDR3 reads TGTGCCACCAGTGGGCTTAAACGCAGTGACACCGGGGAGCTGTTTTTT. Protein product: CATSGLKRSDTGELFF.

The chain carries TRBV11-2 and TRBJ2-7, with 10 positions matching TRBD1. CDR3 size: 16 residues. In germline, CDR1 is SGHAT, CDR2 FQNNGV. After removal of 1 base from V and 3 bases from J, the junction contained 6 bases not matched to a gene. CDR3 region: CASSLVAGTGVYEQYF. In DNA, the CDR3 is TGTGCCAGCAGCTTAGTTGCGGGGACAGGGGTCTACGAGCAGTACTTC.

The CDR3 loop reads CASSEGRQGDGKLFF. The CDR3, as DNA: TGCGCCAGCAGTGAAGGGAGACAGGGGGACGGAAAACTGTTTTTT. This chain uses TRBV10-1 with TRBJ1-4; 9 nucleotides line up with TRBD1. The CDR3 has 15 residues. Germline V lookup: CDR1 WNHNN, CDR2 SYGVQD (reference sequence). With 3 bases clipped from V and 10 bases from J, the junction kept 9 bases outside the gene matches.

The chain has TRBV6-2 or TRBV6-3 and TRBJ1-1; tentatively, D is TRBD1 (6 bases). The germline gives CDR1 MNHEY, CDR2 SVGEGT. Trimming left V 6 bases short and J 0 bases short, with 17 bases between. The CDR3 covers 16 residues. CDR3 sequence reads: CASSTLPGQMNTEAFF. As DNA, the CDR3 is TGTGCCAGCAGCACCCTACCGGGACAAATGAACACTGAAGCTTTCTTT.

This chain joins TRBV6-5 and TRBJ1-4, with 7 bases fitting TRBD1. Trimming cost V 7 bases and J 4 bases; bases outside gene matches: 9. CDR3 size: 15 residues. Germline V lookup: CDR1 MNHEY, CDR2 SVGAGI. The CDR3, as DNA: TGTGCCAGCATCGTACGAGGGGGCGGTAATGAAAAACTGTTTTTT. It translates to CASIVRGGGNEKLFF.

This clone was observed once. The chain is built from TRBV30 and TRBJ1-5; D possibly corresponds to TRBD1 (6 bases). V lost 3 bases, J lost 4 bases, and 10 bases lay in between. Per the germline V gene, CDR1 is GTSNPN and CDR2 is SVGIG (reference sequence). The CDR3 contains 13 residues. The CDR3 here is CAWSSRGNQPQHF. The CDR3 bases are TGTGCCTGGAGCTCCAGGGGTAATCAGCCCCAGCATTTT.

V is TRBV6-2 or TRBV6-3 and J is TRBJ1-6; D is uncertain. Germline loops: CDR1 MNHEY, CDR2 SVGEGT. The CDR3 has 16 residues. The ends were cut back, 2 bases at V and 7 bases at J, with 15 bases in the middle. In DNA, the CDR3 is TGTGCCAGCAGTTACCGAGAGGGTCCCAAAAATTCACCCCTCCACTTT. Protein product: CASSYREGPKNSPLHF.

Written as DNA, the CDR3 is TGCGCCAGCAGCTTGGGTCCAGATCCTAACTATGGCTACACCTTC. It is translated as CASSLGPDPNYGYTF. The chain employs TRBV5-1 and TRBJ1-2; D unresolved. The CDR3 covers 15 residues. CDR1 and CDR2 (germline): SGHRS, YFSETQ. Trimming removed 0 bases at V and 0 bases at J, with 9 bases between.

The chain joins TRBV4-1 to TRBJ2-1; D gene unclear. This CDR3 region has 15 residues. Germline CDR1 MGHRA, CDR2 YSYEKL. The V end lost 4 bases, the J end lost 5 bases, and 15 bases lay between the germline ends. The CDR3 loop is CASSPLRVLDNEQFF. The CDR3 DNA reads TGCGCCAGCAGCCCGCTCCGGGTCCTTGACAATGAGCAGTTCTTC.

The chain recombines TRBV5-5 with TRBJ2-7, with TRBD1 matching over 8 bases. J lost 4 bases, V lost 3 bases, and 9 bases had no gene match. Germline V gene lookup returns CDR1 SGHKS and CDR2 YYEKEE (reference sequence). CDR3 length: 15 residues. The DNA of the CDR3 is TGTGCCAGCAGCTCGTTTCCGGGACAGGTTTACGAGCAGTACTTC. Translation gives CASSSFPGQVYEQYF.

This sequence joins TRBV5-5 and TRBJ1-1, with 12 bases lining up with TRBD1. The length of the CDR3 is 15 residues. Germline CDR1 SGHKS, CDR2 YYEKEE (reference sequence). Trimming took 3 bases from V and 5 from J; bases not matched to a gene: 5. The CDR3 here is CASSWGQGAGTEAFF. CDR3 nucleotide sequence: TGTGCCAGCAGCTGGGGACAGGGGGCTGGTACTGAAGCTTTCTTT. Full variable domain (rest looked up from reference TRBV5-5 and TRBJ1-1): DAGVTQSPTHLIKTRGQQVTLRCSPISGHKSVSWYQQVLGQGPQFIFQYYEKEERGRGNFPDRFSARQFPNYSSELNVNALLLGDSALYLCASSWGQGAGTEAFFGQGTRLTVV.

The chain uses TRBV28 and TRBJ2-1; TRBD1 matches at 7 bases. V gave up 6 bases and J gave up 3 bases; unmatched junction bases: 8. The CDR3 covers 15 residues. Germline CDR1 reads MDHEN; CDR2 reads SYDVKM. The CDR3 sequence: CASSRRTGHYNEQFF. The DNA of the CDR3 is TGTGCCAGCAGCCGAAGGACAGGACACTACAATGAGCAGTTCTTC.

V usage is TRBV5-8 and J usage is TRBJ1-1; possibly TRBD1 for D (6 bases). This CDR3 region has 15 residues. The V end lost 4 bases, the J end lost 1 base, and 14 bases lay between the germline ends. Germline CDR1 is SGHTS and CDR2 is YDEGEE. CDR3 sequence reads: CASSVYRVGNTEAFF. The CDR3 DNA sequence: TGTGCCAGCAGCGTCTACAGGGTGGGGAACACTGAAGCTTTCTTT.

This chain connects TRBV6-4 to TRBJ2-2, with D perhaps TRBD2 (6 bases). Germline values: CDR1 MRHNA, CDR2 SNTAGT. The V end lost 4 bases, the J end lost 0 bases, and 18 bases lay between the germline ends. The length of the CDR3 is 18 residues. In DNA, the CDR3 is TGTGCCAGCAGTGCATCTCGAACCGGGGGAACGAACACCGGGGAGCTGTTTTTT. This translates into CASSASRTGGTNTGELFF.

This sequence joins TRBV18 and TRBJ2-5, with 9 nucleotides matching TRBD2. Trimming cost V 5 bases and J 4 bases; bases outside gene matches: 5. The germline CDR1 and CDR2 sequences are KGHSH and LQKENI. CDR3 length: 14 amino acids. The CDR3, as DNA: TGTGCCAGCTCAGAGACTAGCGGCGGAGAGACCCAGTACTTC. Translated: CASSETSGGETQYF.

The chain links TRBV28 to TRBJ2-3; TRBD2 matches 10 bases. Germline V gives CDR1 MDHEN, CDR2 SYDVKM. The CDR3 extends over 15 amino acids. Trimming at V came to 7 bases and at J to 7 bases, leaving 11 bases not matched to a gene. In nucleotides, the CDR3 is TGTGCCAGCACCCCGGGGCTAGCGGGAGCCTATACGCAGTATTTT. This sequence encodes CASTPGLAGAYTQYF. The full variable domain, its missing parts supplied by reference TRBV28 and TRBJ2-3, is DVKVTQSSRYLVKRTGEKVFLECVQDMDHENMFWYRQDPGLGLRLIYFSYDVKMKEKGDIPEGYSVSREKKERFSLILESASTNQTSMYLCASTPGLAGAYTQYFGPGTRLTVL.